This TCR beta chain was recovered during a study of T cells expressing NK-cell markers. TCRdb re-called the 5' RACE reads and catalogs CDR3 proteins one per entry, DNA excluded. The specimen's table records 150,000 or so distinct CDR3 sequences. The length of the CDR3 is 14 residues. Germline CDR1 and CDR2: MNHEY and SMNVEV (reference sequence). With respect to this clonotype: Its target is unknown.

Study-level findings and limits: In more than five donors, dominant CD3+CD56+NKG2C+ clonotypes ranked among the top 10 CD8+ clonotypes.

Material for sequencing was blood T cells: a sorted CD56 or NKG2C T cell subset, CD4+ or CD8+ T cells, or bulk PBMC T cells (not recorded which). This receptor was identified in a woman aged 45 to 65 in good health. This sequence joins TRBV27 and TRBJ1-6. CDR3 in amino acids: CASSLRRINSPLHF.